Listed below are T cell receptor beta chains from one sample, sequenced in a study of blood T cell repertoires in COVID-19. The assay was immunoSEQ multiplex PCR, and TCRdb's table has in-frame clones only and misses some. The sample lists approximately 220,000 clones, roughly four fifths occurring once. The sequenced sample was peripheral blood. The receptors come from a woman aged 60-70 years with acute or convalescent COVID-19. The CDR3 runs from the conserved cysteine through the conserved F or W. A D gene is named only where the DNA matches it firmly. Only some rows state a clone size, as once, few, many or a class for expanded clones.

j_call: TRBJ2-1; clone_size: -; d_call: TRBD1; v_call: TRBV27; cdr3_aa: CASILSLAGGNEQFF; cdr3_nt: TGTGCCAGCATCCTTTCTCTGGCAGGGGGCAATGAGCAGTTCTTC
j_call: TRBJ1-1; clone_size: -; d_call: -; v_call: TRBV10-3; cdr3_aa: CAISGSPGQGGDTEAFF; cdr3_nt: TGTGCCATCAGTGGCTCTCCTGGGCAGGGCGGGGACACTGAAGCTTTCTTT
j_call: TRBJ2-7; clone_size: -; d_call: TRBD1; v_call: TRBV19; cdr3_aa: CASSIGTGTYEQYF; cdr3_nt: TGTGCCAGTAGTATTGGGACAGGGACCTACGAGCAGTACTTC
j_call: TRBJ1-1; clone_size: -; d_call: -; v_call: TRBV2; cdr3_aa: CASRKGVVGNTEAFF; cdr3_nt: TGTGCCAGCAGGAAAGGGGTCGTCGGGAACACTGAAGCTTTCTTT
j_call: TRBJ1-1; clone_size: -; d_call: -; v_call: TRBV4-1; cdr3_aa: CASTEEPRSYTEAFF; cdr3_nt: TGCGCCAGCACAGAAGAACCCCGAAGTTACACTGAAGCTTTCTTT
j_call: TRBJ1-5; clone_size: -; d_call: -; v_call: TRBV19; cdr3_aa: CASKDSSPGNQPQHF; cdr3_nt: TGTGCCAGTAAAGATTCATCCCCGGGGAATCAGCCCCAGCATTTT
j_call: TRBJ2-7; clone_size: -; d_call: TRBD2; v_call: TRBV10-3; cdr3_aa: CAISEREVFSSYEQYF; cdr3_nt: TGTGCCATCAGTGAGCGGGAGGTGTTTAGCTCCTACGAGCAGTACTTC
j_call: TRBJ2-7; clone_size: -; d_call: TRBD1; v_call: TRBV19; cdr3_aa: CASSRDSSYEQYF; cdr3_nt: TGTGCCAGTAGTCGGGACAGTTCCTACGAGCAGTACTTC
j_call: TRBJ1-2; clone_size: once; d_call: -; v_call: TRBV6-5; cdr3_aa: CASSYKGESNYGYTF; cdr3_nt: TGTGCCAGCAGTTACAAGGGAGAGTCTAACTATGGCTACACCTTC
j_call: TRBJ2-7; clone_size: -; d_call: TRBD2; v_call: TRBV11-2; cdr3_aa: CASSLVGLAGGQYF; cdr3_nt: TGTGCCAGCAGCTTAGTGGGCCTAGCGGGGGGCCAGTACTTC
j_call: TRBJ2-2; clone_size: -; d_call: -; v_call: TRBV29-1; cdr3_aa: CSVEGGLGTGELFF; cdr3_nt: TGCAGCGTTGAGGGAGGTCTAGGCACCGGGGAGCTGTTTTTT
j_call: TRBJ2-7; clone_size: -; d_call: TRBD1; v_call: TRBV7-9; cdr3_aa: CATRMGQGISEQYF; cdr3_nt: TGTGCCACCCGTATGGGACAGGGGATTAGCGAGCAGTACTTC
j_call: TRBJ1-6; clone_size: -; d_call: TRBD1; v_call: TRBV5-4; cdr3_aa: CASSRDRGNSPLHF; cdr3_nt: TGTGCCAGCAGCCGAGACAGGGGTAATTCACCCCTCCACTTT
j_call: TRBJ1-2; clone_size: -; d_call: TRBD1; v_call: TRBV25-1; cdr3_aa: CASSDEGQGKEGGYTF; cdr3_nt: TGTGCCAGCAGTGATGAGGGACAGGGAAAGGAAGGAGGCTACACCTTC
j_call: TRBJ1-5; clone_size: -; d_call: TRBD1; v_call: TRBV5-1; cdr3_aa: CASSLGTGGNQPQHF; cdr3_nt: TGCGCCAGCAGCTTAGGGACAGGGGGCAATCAGCCCCAGCATTTT
j_call: TRBJ2-5; clone_size: -; d_call: TRBD2; v_call: TRBV9; cdr3_aa: CASSVLAGGEQETQYF; cdr3_nt: TGTGCCAGCAGCGTACTAGCGGGGGGGGAACAAGAGACCCAGTACTTC
j_call: TRBJ1-1; clone_size: -; d_call: TRBD1; v_call: TRBV7-9; cdr3_aa: CASSPTGGGQRAFF; cdr3_nt: TGTGCCAGCAGCCCCACGGGGGGGGGACAGAGAGCTTTCTTT
j_call: TRBJ1-1; clone_size: -; d_call: TRBD1; v_call: TRBV5-6; cdr3_aa: CASSWDRGGTEAFF; cdr3_nt: TGTGCCAGCAGCTGGGACAGGGGTGGCACTGAAGCTTTCTTT
j_call: TRBJ1-6; clone_size: -; d_call: TRBD1; v_call: TRBV6-6; cdr3_aa: CASRIDPRQGTSPLHF; cdr3_nt: TGTGCCAGCAGGATCGACCCGAGACAGGGGACTTCACCCCTCCACTTT
j_call: TRBJ1-1; clone_size: -; d_call: TRBD1; v_call: TRBV4-1; cdr3_aa: CASSLQGSTEAFF; cdr3_nt: TGCGCCAGCAGCTTACAGGGGAGCACTGAAGCTTTCTTT